The rows below give T cell receptor beta chains drawn from one sample of a study of PD-1 blockade in classical Hodgkin lymphoma. Sequenced by immunoSEQ multiplex PCR; TCRdb stores in-frame clones only, minus some. The data contain roughly 40,000 clones, 60% to 75% of them seen just once; the ten biggest clones take up approximately 3%. Sequencing used peripheral blood mononuclear cells (PBMCs), obtained at baseline. The receptors were sampled from a human donor with classical Hodgkin lymphoma. CDR3s include the opening cysteine and the closing phenylalanine or tryptophan. Fields, in order: clone size, J gene, D gene, V gene, CDR3 protein, CDR3 DNA. A D gene is named only where the DNA matches it firmly. Size is omitted from some rows. Given values are once, few, many or a class for expanded clones.

clone_size: .
j_call: TRBJ2-7
d_call: TRBD1
v_call: TRBV30
cdr3_aa: CAWGTGRQYF
cdr3_nt: TGTGCCTGGGGGACAGGGAGGCAGTACTTC

clone_size: .
j_call: TRBJ1-2
d_call: .
v_call: TRBV2
cdr3_aa: CASRDRDFGGYTF
cdr3_nt: TGTGCCAGCAGAGATCGGGACTTTGGCGGCTACACCTTC

clone_size: .
j_call: TRBJ1-4
d_call: TRBD1
v_call: TRBV7-9
cdr3_aa: CASSPDRSKEKLFF
cdr3_nt: TGTGCCAGCAGCCCGGACAGGTCGAAAGAAAAACTGTTTTTT

clone_size: .
j_call: TRBJ2-1
d_call: .
v_call: TRBV6-5
cdr3_aa: CASSYGTGFNNEQFF
cdr3_nt: TGTGCCAGCAGTTACGGGACGGGGTTTAACAATGAGCAGTTCTTC

clone_size: .
j_call: TRBJ2-7
d_call: .
v_call: TRBV15
cdr3_aa: CATSEILTGTTYEQYF
cdr3_nt: TGTGCCACCAGCGAAATACTGACAGGGACTACCTACGAGCAGTACTTC

clone_size: .
j_call: TRBJ2-5
d_call: TRBD2
v_call: TRBV28
cdr3_aa: CASSALVLAGGEQETQYF
cdr3_nt: TGTGCCAGCAGTGCTCTCGTGTTGGCGGGAGGGGAGCAAGAGACCCAGTACTTC

clone_size: .
j_call: TRBJ1-1
d_call: TRBD1
v_call: TRBV28
cdr3_aa: CASRPIRDRENTEAFF
cdr3_nt: TGTGCCAGCAGACCTATTCGGGACAGGGAGAACACTGAAGCTTTCTTT

clone_size: once
j_call: TRBJ2-3
d_call: .
v_call: TRBV5-6
cdr3_aa: CASSPGLRGTDTQYF
cdr3_nt: TGTGCCAGCAGCCCGGGTCTTCGGGGCACAGATACGCAGTATTTT

clone_size: .
j_call: TRBJ2-7
d_call: TRBD1
v_call: TRBV6-5
cdr3_aa: CASGFTGVLYEQYF
cdr3_nt: TGTGCCAGCGGATTTACAGGGGTCCTTTACGAGCAGTACTTC

clone_size: .
j_call: TRBJ1-2
d_call: .
v_call: TRBV12-5
cdr3_aa: CASGLVRDNYGYTF
cdr3_nt: TGTGCTAGTGGTTTGGTACGGGACAACTATGGCTACACCTTC

clone_size: few
j_call: TRBJ1-2
d_call: TRBD1
v_call: TRBV6-6
cdr3_aa: CASSYAGGDDGYTF
cdr3_nt: TGTGCCAGCAGTTACGCAGGGGGAGACGACGGCTACACCTTC

clone_size: .
j_call: TRBJ2-1
d_call: TRBD2
v_call: TRBV7-2
cdr3_aa: CASRLAGGLNEQFF
cdr3_nt: TGTGCCAGCAGGCTAGCGGGGGGACTCAATGAGCAGTTCTTC

clone_size: .
j_call: TRBJ2-1
d_call: .
v_call: TRBV28
cdr3_aa: CASSFSEVFTNNEQFF
cdr3_nt: TGTGCCAGCAGTTTCTCAGAGGTTTTCACCAACAATGAGCAGTTCTTC

clone_size: .
j_call: TRBJ2-3
d_call: .
v_call: TRBV5-1
cdr3_aa: CASSWDSTDTQYF
cdr3_nt: TGCGCCAGCAGCTGGGACTCCACAGATACGCAGTATTTT

clone_size: .
j_call: TRBJ1-1
d_call: .
v_call: TRBV29-1
cdr3_aa: CSVEDPDWKAFF
cdr3_nt: TGCAGCGTTGAAGATCCCGACTGGAAAGCTTTCTTT

clone_size: .
j_call: TRBJ2-6
d_call: .
v_call: TRBV19
cdr3_aa: CASIVSSAPSGANVLTF
cdr3_nt: TGTGCCAGTATTGTAAGTTCCGCGCCTTCTGGGGCCAACGTCCTGACTTTC

clone_size: .
j_call: TRBJ1-3
d_call: .
v_call: TRBV7-9
cdr3_aa: CASSTGGNTIYF
cdr3_nt: TGTGCCAGCAGCACAGGGGGAAACACCATATATTTT

clone_size: .
j_call: TRBJ1-3
d_call: .
v_call: TRBV28
cdr3_aa: CASSPWDNTGNTIYF
cdr3_nt: TGTGCCAGCAGTCCCTGGGACAACACTGGAAACACCATATATTTT

clone_size: .
j_call: TRBJ1-2
d_call: .
v_call: TRBV14
cdr3_aa: CASSQGGTQGYGYTF
cdr3_nt: TGTGCCAGCAGCCAAGGAGGAACACAGGGCTATGGCTACACCTTC

clone_size: .
j_call: TRBJ1-6
d_call: TRBD1
v_call: TRBV9
cdr3_aa: CASSLEDREISPLHF
cdr3_nt: TGTGCCAGCAGCTTAGAGGACAGGGAGATATCACCCCTCCACTTT

clone_size: .
j_call: TRBJ1-3
d_call: TRBD1
v_call: TRBV30
cdr3_aa: CAWSSTGAGNTIYF
cdr3_nt: TGTGCCTGGAGTTCGACAGGGGCGGGAAACACCATATATTTT

clone_size: .
j_call: TRBJ1-3
d_call: .
v_call: TRBV7-6
cdr3_aa: CASSLALPGSGNTIYF
cdr3_nt: TGTGCCAGCAGCTTAGCGCTCCCTGGGAGTGGAAACACCATATATTTT

clone_size: .
j_call: TRBJ2-1
d_call: TRBD1
v_call: TRBV29-1
cdr3_aa: CSVEGPPGQRTYNEQFF
cdr3_nt: TGCAGCGTTGAAGGACCGCCGGGACAGCGTACCTACAATGAGCAGTTCTTC

clone_size: .
j_call: TRBJ1-2
d_call: .
v_call: TRBV10-3
cdr3_aa: CAISEAGYRSKGYTF
cdr3_nt: TGTGCCATCAGTGAGGCAGGGTATAGGTCGAAGGGCTACACCTTC